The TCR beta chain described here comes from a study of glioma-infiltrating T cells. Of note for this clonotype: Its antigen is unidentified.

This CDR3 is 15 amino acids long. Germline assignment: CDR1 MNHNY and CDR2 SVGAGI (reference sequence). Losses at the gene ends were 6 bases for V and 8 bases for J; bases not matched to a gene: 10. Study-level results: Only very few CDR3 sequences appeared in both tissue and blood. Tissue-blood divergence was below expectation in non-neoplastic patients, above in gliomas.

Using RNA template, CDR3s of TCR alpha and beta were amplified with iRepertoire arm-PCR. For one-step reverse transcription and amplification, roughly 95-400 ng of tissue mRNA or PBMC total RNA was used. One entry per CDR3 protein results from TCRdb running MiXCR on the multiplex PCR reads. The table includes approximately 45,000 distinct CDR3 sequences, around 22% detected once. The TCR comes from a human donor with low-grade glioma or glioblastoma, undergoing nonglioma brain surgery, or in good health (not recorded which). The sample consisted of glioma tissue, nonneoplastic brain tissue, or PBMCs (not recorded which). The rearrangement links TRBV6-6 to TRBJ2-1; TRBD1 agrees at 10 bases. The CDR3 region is CASRTGTGDTYEQFF. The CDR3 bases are TGTGCCAGCAGAACCGGGACAGGGGACACCTATGAGCAGTTCTTC.